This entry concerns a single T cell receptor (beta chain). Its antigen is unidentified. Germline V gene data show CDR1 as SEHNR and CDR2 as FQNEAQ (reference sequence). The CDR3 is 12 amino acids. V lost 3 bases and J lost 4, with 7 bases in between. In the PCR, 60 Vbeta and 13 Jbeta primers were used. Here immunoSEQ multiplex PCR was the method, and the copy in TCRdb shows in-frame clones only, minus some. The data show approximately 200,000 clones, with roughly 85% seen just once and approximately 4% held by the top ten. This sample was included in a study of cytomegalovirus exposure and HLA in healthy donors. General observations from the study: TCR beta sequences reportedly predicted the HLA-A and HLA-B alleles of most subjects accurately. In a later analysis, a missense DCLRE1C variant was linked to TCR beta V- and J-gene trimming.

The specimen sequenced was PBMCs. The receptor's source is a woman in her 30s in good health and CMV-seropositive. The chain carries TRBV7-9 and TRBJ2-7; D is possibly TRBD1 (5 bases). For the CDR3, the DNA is TGTGCCAGCAGCTTGACAGTTTACGAGCAGTACTTC. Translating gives CASSLTVYEQYF.